Shown below are 6 T cell receptor beta chains from a single sample sequenced in a study of cytomegalovirus exposure and HLA in healthy donors (dated by TCRdb to the late 2010s). The library was obtained by the immunoSEQ multiplex PCR assay. The multiplex PCR relied on a mix of 60 forward primers for TCR Vbeta segments and 13 reverse primers for TCR Jbeta segments. Here the immuneACCESS table is served through TCRdb, limited to in-frame sequences with V and J called. Missing clones are a known gap in these copies; in checked studies unresolved V genes cover under half, and the rest lacks a known reason. This sample gives 95,000 to 150,000 clones in total; roughly 69% of them show up just once. The ten most abundant clones make up 8.2% of the sample. The sample taken for sequencing was PBMCs. All receptors come from a middle-aged woman in good health and CMV-seropositive.

The chain is built from TRBV7-2 and TRBJ2-5; 7 bases fit TRBD1. Losses at the gene ends were 2 bases for V and 2 bases for J; bases not matched to a gene: 5. This CDR3 region has 15 residues. Germline CDR1 reads SGHTA; CDR2 reads FQGNSA. CDR3 in amino acids: CASSLRYRGQETQYF. CDR3 nucleotide sequence: TGTGCCAGCAGCTTAAGATACAGGGGACAAGAGACCCAGTACTTC.

This sequence joins TRBV5-1 and TRBJ2-7, with D possibly TRBD1 on 5 matching bases. The CDR3 covers 14 residues. Trimming shortened V by 4 bases and J by 4 bases, and 15 bases separated the two germline ends. CDR1 is SGHRS, CDR2 YFSETQ, per germline. This chain's CDR3 is CASSGMDTVYEQYF. CDR3 sequence (DNA): TGCGCCAGCAGCGGGATGGACACCGTTTACGAGCAGTACTTC.

The chain carries TRBV9 and TRBJ2-7; D remains unclear. The CDR3 is 14 amino acids. Trimming shortened V by 3 bases and J by 2 bases, and 12 bases separated the two germline ends. Germline V gene data show CDR1 as SGDLS and CDR2 as YYNGEE. The CDR3: CASSGSPSTYEQYF. The DNA of the CDR3 is TGTGCCAGCAGCGGGAGTCCTTCTACCTACGAGCAGTACTTC.

The chain joins TRBV29-1 to TRBJ2-3, with D unresolved. CDR3 length: 13 amino acids. CDR1 is SQVTM and CDR2 is ANQGSEA in the germline V gene. The ends were cut back, 5 bases at V and 1 base at J, with 10 bases in the middle. The CDR3 DNA follows: TGCAGCGTTCTAGGTGAACGCACAGATACGCAGTATTTT. Its translation: CSVLGERTDTQYF.

A few counts support this clone. V usage is TRBV5-4 and J usage is TRBJ2-1, with 7 bases that match TRBD2. CDR1 and CDR2 from the germline V gene are SGHNT and YYREEE (reference sequence). This CDR3 has 14 amino acids. After removal of 0 bases from V and 8 bases from J, the junction contained 5 bases not matched to a gene. The CDR3 region is CASSLGGGGYEQFF. In nucleotides, the CDR3 is TGTGCCAGCAGCTTGGGCGGGGGAGGCTATGAGCAGTTCTTC. The full variable domain, with the rest looked up from reference TRBV5-4 and TRBJ2-1, is ETGVTQSPTHLIKTRGQQVTLRCSSQSGHNTVSWYQQALGQGPQFIFQYYREEENGRGNFPPRFSGLQFPNYSSELNVNALELDDSALYLCASSLGGGGYEQFFGPGTRLTVL.

This clone showed up just a few times. The DNA of the CDR3 is TGTGCCAGCAGTCCGCCTCTTTTAGGGGAAACGAACACTGAAGCTTTCTTT. This translates into CASSPPLLGETNTEAFF. The chain employs TRBV28 and TRBJ1-1; weak D call: TRBD1 (5 bases). The CDR3 length is 17 residues. The V end lost 5 bases, the J end lost 1 base, and 20 bases lay between the germline ends. CDR1 and CDR2 from the germline V gene are MDHEN and SYDVKM. Complete variable domain (other parts from reference TRBV28 and TRBJ1-1): DVKVTQSSRYLVKRTGEKVFLECVQDMDHENMFWYRQDPGLGLRLIYFSYDVKMKEKGDIPEGYSVSREKKERFSLILESASTNQTSMYLCASSPPLLGETNTEAFFGQGTRLTVV.